This T cell receptor (beta chain) was captured in a study of blood T cell repertoires in COVID-19. The junction had 8 bases not matched to a gene; V was cut back by 5 bases and J by 4 bases. The CDR3 sequence is 15 residues long. Germline-derived CDR1 and CDR2 are SGHDN and FVKESK. This table comes from immunoSEQ multiplex PCR, and its TCRdb copy is limited to in-frame clones, with some not included. The table has just over 650,000 clones, 85% to 90% seen once; the top ten hold approximately 0.25%. The V call is TRBV14, the J call TRBJ1-2; TRBD1 agrees at 9 bases. The sequencing input was peripheral blood. This receptor was taken from a woman between 18 and 29 years old with acute or convalescent COVID-19. Written as DNA, the CDR3 is TGTGCCAGCAGCTACCACACAGGGGGCGTCTATGGCTACACCTTC. This codes for CASSYHTGGVYGYTF. The full variable domain, rest sourced from reference TRBV14 and TRBJ1-2, is EAGVTQFPSHSVIEKGQTVTLRCDPISGHDNLYWYRRVMGKEIKFLLHFVKESKQDESGMPNNRFLAERTGGTYSTLKVQPAELEDSGVYFCASSYHTGGVYGYTFGSGTRLTVV.